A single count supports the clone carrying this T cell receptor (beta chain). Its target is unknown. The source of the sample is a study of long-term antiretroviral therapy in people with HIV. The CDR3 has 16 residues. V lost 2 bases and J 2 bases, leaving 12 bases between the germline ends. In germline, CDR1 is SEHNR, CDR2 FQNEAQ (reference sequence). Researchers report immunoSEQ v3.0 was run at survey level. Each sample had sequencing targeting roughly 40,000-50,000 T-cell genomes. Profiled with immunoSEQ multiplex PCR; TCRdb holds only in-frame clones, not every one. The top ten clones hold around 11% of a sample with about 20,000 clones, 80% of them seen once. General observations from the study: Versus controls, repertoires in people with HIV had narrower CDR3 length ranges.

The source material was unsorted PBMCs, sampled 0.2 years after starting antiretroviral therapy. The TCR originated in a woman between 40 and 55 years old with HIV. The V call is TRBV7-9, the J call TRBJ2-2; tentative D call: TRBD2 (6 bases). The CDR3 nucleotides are TGTGCCAGCAGCTTATTGGCGGGGCCCAACACCGGGGAGCTGTTTTTT. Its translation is CASSLLAGPNTGELFF.